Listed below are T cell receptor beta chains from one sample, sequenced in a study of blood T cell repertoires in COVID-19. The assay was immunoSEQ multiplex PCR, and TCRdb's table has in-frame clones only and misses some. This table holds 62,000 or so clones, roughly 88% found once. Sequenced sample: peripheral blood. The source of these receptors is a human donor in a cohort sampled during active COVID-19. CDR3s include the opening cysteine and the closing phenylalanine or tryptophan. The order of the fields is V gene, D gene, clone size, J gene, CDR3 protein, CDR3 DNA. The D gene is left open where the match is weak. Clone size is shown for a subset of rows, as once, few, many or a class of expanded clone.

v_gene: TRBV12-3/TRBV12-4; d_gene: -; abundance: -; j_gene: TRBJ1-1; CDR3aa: CASSPGVYTEAFF; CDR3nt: TGTGCCAGCAGTCCCGGAGTTTACACTGAAGCTTTCTTT
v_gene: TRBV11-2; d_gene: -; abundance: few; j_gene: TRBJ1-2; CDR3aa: CASSLGPLDSSINYGYTF; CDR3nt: TGTGCCAGCAGCTTAGGGCCCTTGGACAGTTCAATTAACTATGGCTACACCTTC
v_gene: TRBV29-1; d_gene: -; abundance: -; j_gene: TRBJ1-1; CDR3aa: CSVGQTGNTEAFF; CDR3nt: TGCAGCGTTGGACAGACAGGGAACACTGAAGCTTTCTTT
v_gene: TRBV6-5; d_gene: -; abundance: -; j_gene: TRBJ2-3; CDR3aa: CASSRQGGADTQYF; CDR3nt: TGTGCCAGCAGTCGACAGGGAGGCGCAGATACGCAGTATTTT
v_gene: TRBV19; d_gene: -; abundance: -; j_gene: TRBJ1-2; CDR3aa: CASTPSSQGAVYGYTF; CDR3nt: TGTGCCAGTACCCCTTCATCTCAGGGCGCGGTATATGGCTACACCTTC
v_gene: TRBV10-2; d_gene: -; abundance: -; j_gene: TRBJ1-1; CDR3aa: CASSEDRGRNTEAFF; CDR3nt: TGCGCCAGCAGTGAGGATAGGGGAAGGAACACTGAAGCTTTCTTT
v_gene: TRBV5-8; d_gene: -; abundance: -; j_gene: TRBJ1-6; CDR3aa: CASSLRGDNSPLHF; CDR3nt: TGTGCCAGCAGCTTGAGGGGTGACAATTCACCCCTCCACTTT
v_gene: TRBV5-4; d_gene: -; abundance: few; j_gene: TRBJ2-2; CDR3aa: CASSLDLRGVSGELFF; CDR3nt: TGTGCCAGCAGCTTGGACCTGCGGGGTGTGTCCGGGGAGCTGTTTTTT
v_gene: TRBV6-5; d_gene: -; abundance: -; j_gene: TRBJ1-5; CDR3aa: CASSQTGLVNQPQHF; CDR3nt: TGTGCCAGCAGTCAAACAGGGTTGGTCAATCAGCCCCAGCATTTT
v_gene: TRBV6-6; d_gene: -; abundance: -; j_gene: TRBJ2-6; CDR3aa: CASTQLAGANVLTF; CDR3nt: TGTGCCAGCACCCAACTCGCTGGGGCCAACGTCCTGACTTTC
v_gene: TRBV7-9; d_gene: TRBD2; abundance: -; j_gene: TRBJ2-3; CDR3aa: CASQREGAGTDTQYF; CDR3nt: TGTGCCAGCCAGCGGGAGGGGGCTGGCACAGATACGCAGTATTTT
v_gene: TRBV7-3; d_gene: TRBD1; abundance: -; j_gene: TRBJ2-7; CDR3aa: CASSLDRGSSYEQYF; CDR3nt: TGTGCCAGCAGCTTAGACAGGGGGAGCTCCTACGAGCAGTACTTC
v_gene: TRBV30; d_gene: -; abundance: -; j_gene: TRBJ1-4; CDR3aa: CAWSVPGLGEKLFF; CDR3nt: TGTGCCTGGAGTGTACCCGGACTAGGGGAAAAACTGTTTTTT
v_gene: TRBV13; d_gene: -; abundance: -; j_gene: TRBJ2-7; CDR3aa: CASSSRDSIYEQYF; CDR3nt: TGTGCCAGCAGCAGCCGGGACTCAATCTACGAGCAGTACTTC
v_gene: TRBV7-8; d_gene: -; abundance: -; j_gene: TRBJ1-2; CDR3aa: CASSLDSGDYGYTF; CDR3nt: TGTGCCAGCAGCTTAGATTCAGGGGACTATGGCTACACCTTC
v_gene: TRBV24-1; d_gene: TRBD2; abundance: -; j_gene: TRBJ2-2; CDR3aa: CATSDPMLAATGELFF; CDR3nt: TGTGCCACCAGTGACCCCATGCTAGCGGCCACCGGGGAGCTGTTTTTT
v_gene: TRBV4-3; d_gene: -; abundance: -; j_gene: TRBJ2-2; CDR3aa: CASSHSSAATGELFF; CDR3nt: TGCGCCAGCAGCCACTCTTCCGCGGCAACCGGGGAGCTGTTTTTT
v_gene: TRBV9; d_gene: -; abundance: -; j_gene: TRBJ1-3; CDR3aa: CASSEGVSGNTIYF; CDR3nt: TGTGCCAGCAGCGAGGGGGTTTCTGGAAACACCATATATTTT
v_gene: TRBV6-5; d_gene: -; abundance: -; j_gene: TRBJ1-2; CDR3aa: CASRPRVEGGYTF; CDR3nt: TGTGCCAGCAGACCCAGGGTTGAAGGTGGCTACACCTTC
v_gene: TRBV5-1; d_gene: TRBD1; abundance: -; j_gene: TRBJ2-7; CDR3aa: CASSGDRSYEQYF; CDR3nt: TGCGCCAGCAGCGGGGACAGATCCTACGAGCAGTACTTC
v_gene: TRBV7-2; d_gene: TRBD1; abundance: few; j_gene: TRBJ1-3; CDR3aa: CASSLWVGQGSGNTIYF; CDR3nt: TGTGCCAGCAGCTTATGGGTGGGACAGGGCTCTGGAAACACCATATATTTT
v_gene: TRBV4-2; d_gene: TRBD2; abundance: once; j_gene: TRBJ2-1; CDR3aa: CASSWGLAGYDNEQFF; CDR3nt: TGTGCCAGCAGCTGGGGACTAGCGGGCTACGACAATGAGCAGTTCTTC
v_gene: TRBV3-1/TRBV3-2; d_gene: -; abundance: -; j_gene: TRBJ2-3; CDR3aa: CASSRKGEKDTQYF; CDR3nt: TGTGCCAGCAGCCGCAAGGGGGAAAAAGATACGCAGTATTTT
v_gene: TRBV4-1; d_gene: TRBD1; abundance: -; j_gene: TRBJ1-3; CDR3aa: CASSQGQGTGNTIYF; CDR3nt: TGCGCCAGCAGCCAGGGACAGGGGACAGGAAACACCATATATTTT
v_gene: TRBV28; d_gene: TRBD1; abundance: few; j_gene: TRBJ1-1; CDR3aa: CASSIQGKTEAFF; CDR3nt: TGTGCCAGCAGTATACAGGGGAAGACTGAAGCTTTCTTT
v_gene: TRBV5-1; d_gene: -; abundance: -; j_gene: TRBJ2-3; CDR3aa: CASGTGQLLTDTQYF; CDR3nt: TGCGCCAGTGGAACAGGGCAGCTCCTCACAGATACGCAGTATTTT
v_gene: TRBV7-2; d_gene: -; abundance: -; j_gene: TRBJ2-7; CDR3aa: CASSPSSYEQYF; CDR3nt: TGTGCCAGCAGCCCTAGCTCCTACGAGCAGTACTTC
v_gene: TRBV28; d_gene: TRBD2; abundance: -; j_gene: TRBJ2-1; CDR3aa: CASSPAFGASGRQNEQFF; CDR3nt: TGTGCCAGCAGCCCCGCATTCGGAGCTAGCGGGAGACAGAATGAGCAGTTCTTC
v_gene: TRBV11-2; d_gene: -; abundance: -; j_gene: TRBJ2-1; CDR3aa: CASSLGQGQYNEQFF; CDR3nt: TGTGCCAGCAGCTTAGGCCAGGGGCAGTACAATGAGCAGTTCTTC
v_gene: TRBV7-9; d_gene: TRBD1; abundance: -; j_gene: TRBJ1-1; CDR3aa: CASSSGQGEAFF; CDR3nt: TGTGCCAGCAGCTCCGGACAGGGGGAAGCTTTCTTT
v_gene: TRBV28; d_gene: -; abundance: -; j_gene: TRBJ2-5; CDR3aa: CASGDGVMAETQYF; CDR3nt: TGTGCCAGCGGTGACGGAGTAATGGCGGAGACCCAGTACTTC
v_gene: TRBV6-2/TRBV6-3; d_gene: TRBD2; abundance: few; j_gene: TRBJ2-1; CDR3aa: CASSYPGLAGGPVYNEQFF; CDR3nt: TGTGCCAGCAGTTACCCGGGACTAGCGGGAGGGCCTGTCTACAATGAGCAGTTCTTC
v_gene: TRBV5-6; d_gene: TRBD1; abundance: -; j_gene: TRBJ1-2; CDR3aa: CASSKTGVLYGYTF; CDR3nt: TGTGCCAGCAGCAAAACAGGGGTCCTCTATGGCTACACCTTC
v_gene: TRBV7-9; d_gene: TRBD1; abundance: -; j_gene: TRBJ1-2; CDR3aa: CASSLVGQAGYGYTF; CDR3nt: TGTGCCAGCAGCTTAGTGGGACAGGCGGGCTATGGCTACACCTTC
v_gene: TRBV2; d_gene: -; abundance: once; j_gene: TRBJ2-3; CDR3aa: CASSDRFSTDTQYF; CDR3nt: TGTGCCAGCAGTGACAGGTTCAGCACAGATACGCAGTATTTT
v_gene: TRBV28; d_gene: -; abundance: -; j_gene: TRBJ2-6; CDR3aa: CASRNRVSSGANVLTF; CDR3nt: TGTGCCAGCAGAAACAGGGTGAGCTCTGGGGCCAACGTCCTGACTTTC
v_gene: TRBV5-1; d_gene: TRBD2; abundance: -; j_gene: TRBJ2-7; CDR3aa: CASSSGGTSGYEQYF; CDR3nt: TGCGCCAGCAGCTCTGGTGGGACTAGCGGCTACGAGCAGTACTTC
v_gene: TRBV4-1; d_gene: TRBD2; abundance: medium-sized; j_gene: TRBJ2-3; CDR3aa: CASSQDGAGVATDTQYF; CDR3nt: TGCGCCAGCAGCCAAGACGGAGCGGGGGTTGCTACAGATACGCAGTATTTT
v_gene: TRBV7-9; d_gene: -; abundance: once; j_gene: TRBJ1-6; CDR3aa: CASSSGTRGSNSPLHF; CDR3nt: TGTGCCAGCAGCTCGGGGACTCGGGGGAGTAATTCACCCCTCCACTTT
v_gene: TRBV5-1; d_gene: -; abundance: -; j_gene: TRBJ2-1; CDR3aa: CASSTGTLYYEQFF; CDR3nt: TGCGCCAGCAGCACCGGGACTCTGTATTATGAGCAGTTCTTC
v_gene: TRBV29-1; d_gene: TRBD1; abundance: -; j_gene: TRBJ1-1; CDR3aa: CSVSGTGRAEAFF; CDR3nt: TGCAGCGTTTCCGGGACAGGGAGGGCTGAAGCTTTCTTT
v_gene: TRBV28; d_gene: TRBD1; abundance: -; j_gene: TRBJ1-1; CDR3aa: CASSLLTFGRGHSEAFF; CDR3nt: TGTGCCAGCAGTTTACTCACATTCGGCAGGGGGCATTCTGAAGCTTTCTTT
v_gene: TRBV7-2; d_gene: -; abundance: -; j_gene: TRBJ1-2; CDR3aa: CASSLAGADGYTF; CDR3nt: TGTGCCAGCAGCTTAGCGGGGGCGGATGGCTACACCTTC